This T cell receptor (beta chain) was captured by sequencing in a study of patients and donors after allogeneic stem cell transplantation. Each CDR3 protein is one row after TCRdb ran MiXCR on the RT-PCR reads. The data contain about 230,000 distinct CDR3 sequences, 13% to 15% of them singletons. Trimming cost V 1 base and J 0 bases, with 12 bases left between them. The CDR3 is 16 residues long. This clonotype was detected many times. This rearrangement joins TRBV12-3 or TRBV12-4 to TRBJ1-1; D is undetermined. The sequenced sample was blood, either unsorted or a sorted T cell fraction (not recorded which). This TCR was recovered from a human donor who was either an allogeneic HSCT recipient or a stem cell or donor lymphocyte infusion donor (not recorded which). It is not recorded whose cells these are; they may come from a transplant donor. As DNA, the CDR3 is TGTGCCAGCAGTTTAGGCCGACGGAATTTGAACACTGAAGCTTTCTTT. Translating it yields CASSLGRRNLNTEAFF.